The rows below give T cell receptor beta chains drawn from one sample of a study of radiation and T cells in renal cell carcinoma. Data came from immunoSEQ multiplex PCR; TCRdb stores just in-frame clones and leaves some out. The sample has 120,000 or so clones; about 88% are singletons. The source was blood, collected from a patient whose treatment included radiotherapy and nephrectomy. These receptors all come from a woman in her 70s with renal cell carcinoma. CDR3s include the opening cysteine and the closing phenylalanine or tryptophan. A D gene is named only where the DNA matches it firmly. The size entry is marked missing in some rows and otherwise reads once, few, many or a size class.

-,TRBV19,-,TRBJ2-5,TGTGCCAGTAGTATAGCGGGGGTCCAAGAGACCCAGTACTTC,CASSIAGVQETQYF
-,TRBV5-1,-,TRBJ1-3,TGCGCCAGCAGCCCTCGGACAGCCAGCTCTGGAAACACCATATATTTT,CASSPRTASSGNTIYF
-,TRBV19,-,TRBJ1-2,TGTGCCAGTAGTTCGAACACCTATGGCTACACCTTC,CASSSNTYGYTF
-,TRBV5-4,-,TRBJ1-2,TGTGCCAGCAGCCTCGCGCAGGGGCGAGGCTACACCTTC,CASSLAQGRGYTF
-,TRBV19,-,TRBJ1-5,TGTGCCAGTAGTGGCAATAGCAATCAGCCCCAGCATTTT,CASSGNSNQPQHF
-,TRBV7-2,-,TRBJ1-2,TGTGCCAGCAGCCTTCCGATGAGACAGACCGTGGATGGCTACACCTTC,CASSLPMRQTVDGYTF
-,TRBV2,-,TRBJ1-2,TGTGCCAGCATTCTTCTGGTTACAGGGTGGGGCTACACCTTC,CASILLVTGWGYTF
-,TRBV30,once,TRBJ2-3,TGTGCCTGGAGATACGGCTCGTCGTTCTTAACAGATACGCAGTATTTT,CAWRYGSSFLTDTQYF
TRBD1,TRBV18,-,TRBJ2-7,TGTGCCAGCTCACCTACCGGGACAGGGGGCTACGAGCAGTACTTC,CASSPTGTGGYEQYF
-,TRBV12-2,-,TRBJ1-1,TGTGCAAGTCGCCCTAGTGTATGGGTGGTGTCAGGTCACATGAACACTGAAGCTTTCTTT,CASRPSVWVVSGHMNTEAFF
-,TRBV7-2,-,TRBJ1-1,TGTGCCAGCAGCTTAGTAACGGACACTGAAGCTTTCTTT,CASSLVTDTEAFF
TRBD2,TRBV19,-,TRBJ2-2,TGTGCCAGTAGTCGGGGGGGGCCAACCGGGGAGCTGTTTTTT,CASSRGGPTGELFF
-,TRBV6-5,-,TRBJ1-6,TGTGCCAGCAGTTACGGGGGCCTTAATTCACCCCTCCACTTT,CASSYGGLNSPLHF
-,TRBV7-9,-,TRBJ1-3,TGTGCCAGCCGCGCAGGCTCTGGAAACACCATATATTTT,CASRAGSGNTIYF
TRBD2,TRBV6-1,-,TRBJ2-1,TGTGCCAGCACCCTGGGGGGGGATGAGCAGTTCTTC,CASTLGGDEQFF
-,TRBV6-6,few,TRBJ2-5,TGTGCCAGCAGTTACGTCCAGGTCCAAGAGACCCAGTACTTC,CASSYVQVQETQYF
-,TRBV6-6,-,TRBJ2-2,TGTGCCAGCATTCAGGACTCCCCCACCGGGGAGCTGTTTTTT,CASIQDSPTGELFF
-,TRBV5-1,-,TRBJ1-3,TGCGCCAGCAGCTTGGGGGGCGAAACTGGAAACACCATATATTTT,CASSLGGETGNTIYF
-,TRBV19,-,TRBJ1-4,TGTGCCAGTACATATAGAGGTGCTGGAAGGGCAACTAATGAAAAACTGTTTTTT,CASTYRGAGRATNEKLFF
TRBD1,TRBV5-4,-,TRBJ2-3,TGTGCCAGCAACCGATTACAGGGGGCCAGCACAGATACGCAGTATTTT,CASNRLQGASTDTQYF
TRBD2,TRBV10-3,-,TRBJ2-5,TGTGCCATCAGTGAGTCCGCTAGCGGGACCCTCCAAGAGACCCAGTACTTC,CAISESASGTLQETQYF
-,TRBV5-4,-,TRBJ2-7,TGTGCCAGCAGCCTAGGGACACTGTACTCCTACGAGCAGTACTTC,CASSLGTLYSYEQYF
-,TRBV6-6,-,TRBJ2-7,TGTGCCAGCAGTTACTCTGAGGGGACGGTCGAGCAGTACTTC,CASSYSEGTVEQYF
-,TRBV5-1,-,TRBJ1-1,TGCGCCAGCAGCATACGCAGGGGTGACACTGAAGCTTTCTTT,CASSIRRGDTEAFF
-,TRBV4-3,-,TRBJ1-2,TGCGCCAGCAGAAGCGGTTGGGGGGGCGGGAACTATGGCTACACCTTC,CASRSGWGGGNYGYTF
TRBD1,TRBV11-1,-,TRBJ1-6,TGTGCCAGCAGCAACGGACAGGGCTCCTATAATTCACCCCTCCACTTT,CASSNGQGSYNSPLHF
TRBD1,TRBV11-2,once,TRBJ2-3,TGTGCCAGCAGCTTAGAATTAGGGGGCCGTTACACAGATACGCAGTATTTT,CASSLELGGRYTDTQYF
TRBD2,TRBV6-5,-,TRBJ2-7,TGTGCCAGCAGTTACTCGGCTAGCGGGGGGTTCGAGCAGTACTTC,CASSYSASGGFEQYF
TRBD1,TRBV19,-,TRBJ2-7,TGTGCCAGTAGTGTGGGACAGCGCTACGAGCAGTACTTC,CASSVGQRYEQYF
-,TRBV19,-,TRBJ2-7,TGTGCCAGTAGTAAGACCCTTCGTGCAGGGGGGGTCGAGCAGTACTTC,CASSKTLRAGGVEQYF
-,TRBV7-8,once,TRBJ1-2,TGTGCCAGCAGCTTAGCGGCTAACTATGGCTACACCTTC,CASSLAANYGYTF
-,TRBV19,once,TRBJ1-1,TGTGCCAGTAGTATGGTGCAATGGGGGTGGAACACTGAAGCTTTCTTT,CASSMVQWGWNTEAFF
-,TRBV18,-,TRBJ1-5,TGTGCCAGCTCACCAACAGGGATTGGCAATCAGCCCCAGCATTTT,CASSPTGIGNQPQHF
-,TRBV29-1,-,TRBJ2-2,TGCAGCGTTGACAGGGGGGTTACCGGGGAGCTGTTTTTT,CSVDRGVTGELFF
TRBD1,TRBV7-6,-,TRBJ1-5,TGTGCCAGCAGCCCAGGCAGGGGGGATAGCAATCAGCCCCAGCATTTT,CASSPGRGDSNQPQHF
-,TRBV7-2,-,TRBJ1-2,TGTGCCAGCAGCTCTCAGGGAAACTATGGCTACACCTTC,CASSSQGNYGYTF
-,TRBV5-6,few,TRBJ2-1,TGTGCCAGCAGCTTGGACAGGGATAACAATGAGCAGTTCTTC,CASSLDRDNNEQFF
-,TRBV19,-,TRBJ1-2,TGTGCCAGTAGTACCCCGCGTAGGGAAGAGGGCTACACCTTC,CASSTPRREEGYTF
TRBD1,TRBV15,-,TRBJ1-5,TGTGCCACCAGTTCGGACAGGGGGTATCAGCCCCAGCATTTT,CATSSDRGYQPQHF
TRBD1,TRBV5-5,few,TRBJ1-1,TGTGCCAGCAGCTTGCGGCGTCAGGGGGTCACTGAAGCTTTCTTT,CASSLRRQGVTEAFF
-,TRBV29-1,-,TRBJ2-6,TGCAGCGTTGCAGGATCGATCTCTGGGGCCAACGTCCTGACTTTC,CSVAGSISGANVLTF
-,TRBV6-5,-,TRBJ2-7,TGTGCCAGCAGAACCGGGGGAAAAGTGTACGAGCAGTACTTC,CASRTGGKVYEQYF
-,TRBV6-1,-,TRBJ1-2,TGTGCCAGCAGGCGCGACAGAACCAACTATGGCTACACCTTC,CASRRDRTNYGYTF
-,TRBV4-2,-,TRBJ2-2,TGTGCCAGCAGCCAAGATTTGGCTGGGGCAGGGTCCGCCGGGGAGCTGTTTTTT,CASSQDLAGAGSAGELFF
TRBD1,TRBV6-1,-,TRBJ1-2,TGTGCCAGCGGACAATACCAGGGGGCGGTTGGCTACACCTTC,CASGQYQGAVGYTF
-,TRBV28,-,TRBJ1-1,TGTGCCAGCAACTCCATAGGGGGGGCGCGAACTGAAGCTTTCTTT,CASNSIGGARTEAFF
TRBD2,TRBV18,-,TRBJ2-5,TGTGCCAGCTCACCAGATAGCGGGGAGACCCAGTACTTC,CASSPDSGETQYF
-,TRBV28,-,TRBJ1-2,TGTGCCAGTCGGACACTTAACTATGGCTACACCTTC,CASRTLNYGYTF
-,TRBV6-5,-,TRBJ2-7,TGTGCCAGCAGCCCGGACGGGACCTACGAGCAGTACTTC,CASSPDGTYEQYF
-,TRBV12-5,-,TRBJ1-1,TGTGCTAGTGGTTTGGACAGAAACACTGAAGCTTTCTTT,CASGLDRNTEAFF
TRBD2,TRBV6-5,-,TRBJ2-3,TGTGCCAGCAGTGCTAGCGGGGGGGCAACAGATACGCAGTATTTT,CASSASGGATDTQYF
-,TRBV7-2,-,TRBJ1-2,TGTGCCAGCAAGGAGGAGCTCCTTTATTCTGGCTACACCTTC,CASKEELLYSGYTF